This T cell receptor beta chain was found in a study of OX40 agonist ivuxolimab in advanced cancers. Study-level findings and limits: The average count of expanded clones was higher among CD8+ T cells than among CD4+. Low normalized clonal expansion also occurred in some nonresponding patients.

Concerning this clone: Its antigen is unidentified.

Enrollment shut out patients with autoimmune disease history or systemic immunosuppression. Drawing of blood for sampling happened at baseline, at cycle 4 day 1, and at cycle 7 day 1. Germline-derived CDR1 and CDR2 are GTSNPN and SVGIG (reference sequence). The V and J ends lost 3 bases and 2 bases respectively, with 8 bases between them. CDR3 length: 13 residues. Assay used: immunoSEQ multiplex PCR; TCRdb lists only in-frame clones, some missing. The data show some 100,000 clones, with roughly nine tenths seen just once and under 4% held by the top ten. The clonotype was recovered from an adult with an advanced solid tumor such as melanoma, head and neck, liver or kidney cancer. The specimen comprised CD4+ or CD8+ T cells sorted from blood, sampled in a trial of the OX40 agonist ivuxolimab. The rearrangement joins TRBV30 to TRBJ2-1; D is tentatively TRBD1 or TRBD2 (5 bases each). The CDR3 bases are TGTGCCTGGAGGGGACGAGCCTACAATGAGCAGTTCTTC. This sequence encodes CAWRGRAYNEQFF.